This TCR beta chain was observed in a study of blood T cell repertoires in COVID-19. The wider study: Samples of COVID-19 (acute and convalescent) were obtained from the United States, Italy and Spain. In each case, the material was cDNA or gDNA derived from T cells, B-cell-depleted T cells, or PBMCs.

Followed over time, Seattle patients had been enrolled while infection was active. V was pared by 4 bases and J by 1 base, with 8 bases of the junction left unmatched. The CDR3 is 16 residues long. Germline V gene lookup returns CDR1 SGHRS and CDR2 YFSETQ. Authors' data handling: The authors estimated nucleated cell counts from reference gene primer amplification. Using immunoSEQ multiplex PCR, the repertoire was profiled, and TCRdb retains in-frame clones only, with some absent. That table furnishes V, J and clone size, whereas the DNA furnished D and trimming. The sample contains some 140,000 clones, approximately 80% of which appear only once.

This chain joins TRBV5-1 and TRBJ2-1; 7 positions agree with TRBD2. This TCR was sampled from a woman in her sixties or seventies with COVID-19, enrolled during active disease. Source material: peripheral blood. CDR3 sequence: CASSRTGGSSYNEQFF. For the CDR3, the DNA is TGCGCCAGCAGCCGAACCGGGGGGTCTTCCTACAATGAGCAGTTCTTC.